This TCR beta chain was observed in a study of OX40 agonist ivuxolimab in advanced cancers. Patients with autoimmune history or systemic immunosuppression were excluded. The V gene's germline CDR1 is SGHAT and CDR2 FQNNGV. This CDR3 has 11 residues. V lost 6 bases and J 5 bases, leaving 4 bases between the germline ends. Assay: immunoSEQ multiplex PCR; the TCRdb copy retains only in-frame clones and omits some. The table includes tens of thousands of clones, approximately 87% detected once. With respect to this clone: The antigen remains undetermined.

Points from the study as a whole: The 0.1-3.0 mg/kg partial responders had among the lowest clonal expansion.

This sequence joins TRBV11-2 and TRBJ2-2; unclear D gene. The receptor was isolated from an adult with an advanced solid tumor such as melanoma, head and neck, liver or kidney cancer. Sequenced material: CD4+ or CD8+ T cells sorted from blood, taken in a trial of the OX40 agonist ivuxolimab. This CDR3 reads CASRTTGELFF. CDR3 in DNA: TGTGCCAGCAGAACAACCGGGGAGCTGTTTTTT.